This T cell receptor (beta chain) derives from a study of blood T cell repertoires in COVID-19. Study-level information: T cells, B-cell-depleted T cells, or PBMCs provided the cDNA or gDNA that served as material.

Per the original data handling: Cell counts per sample came from amplifying reference gene primers. TCRdb's copy holds only in-frame clones and misses some; the assay was immunoSEQ multiplex PCR. From that table come the V and J calls and clone size; the DNA was used to work out D and trimming. The sample holds over 90,000 clones, about 90% seen once. V shed 0 bases and J 4 bases; nucleotides not matched to a gene: 7. The germline gives CDR1 SGHRS, CDR2 YFSETQ. The CDR3 is 16 residues long. This clonotype was obtained from a human donor in a cohort sampled during active COVID-19. Sequencing used peripheral blood. The chain employs TRBV5-1 and TRBJ2-1; 7 bases match TRBD2. The CDR3 coding sequence is TGCGCCAGCAGCTTGGTGGTGACTAGCAGATACAATGAGCAGTTCTTC. It is translated as CASSLVVTSRYNEQFF.